What follows are 8 T cell receptor beta chains derived from one specimen sequenced in a study of control samples from healthy donors and cancer patients. Using immunoSEQ multiplex PCR, the repertoire was profiled, and TCRdb retains in-frame clones only, with some absent. The repertoire holds about 75,000 clones, with roughly 92% as singletons. Sequenced: blood. The receptors stem from a woman between 35 and 50 years old in good health.

The CDR3 DNA reads TGTGCCAGCAGCTTCCGGGACAGATACGAGCAGTACTTC. Protein: CASSFRDRYEQYF. The chain carries TRBV13 and TRBJ2-7; 7 bases line up with TRBD1. With 3 bases clipped from V and 4 bases from J, the junction kept 3 bases outside the gene matches. This CDR3 has 13 residues. Looked up from germline, CDR1 is PRHDT and CDR2 is FYEKMQ (reference sequence).

V gene TRBV9 combines with J gene TRBJ1-5; no clear D. Germline assignment: CDR1 SGDLS and CDR2 YYNGEE. Trimming removed 0 bases at V and 1 base at J, with 8 bases between. The CDR3 loop spans 15 amino acids. CDR3 coding DNA: TGTGCCAGCAGCGTAGAAGGACGAAGCAATCAGCCCCAGCATTTT. Its protein product is CASSVEGRSNQPQHF.

CDR3 DNA: TGTGCCAGTAGTGAACAAGGGGGCGCCCCCCCTAACTATGGCTACACCTTC. Its protein product is CASSEQGGAPPNYGYTF. V usage is TRBV19 and J usage is TRBJ1-2, with 7 bases identical to TRBD1. From germline, CDR1 is LNHDA and CDR2 SQIVND (reference sequence). V gave up 5 bases and J gave up 0 bases; unmatched junction bases: 12. The CDR3 sequence is 17 residues long.

This chain uses TRBV19 with TRBJ1-5; D is undetermined. V lost 11 bases and J lost 2, with 7 bases in between. CDR3 length: 11 amino acids. Germline-derived CDR1 and CDR2 are LNHDA and SQIVND (reference sequence). The CDR3 DNA sequence: TGTGCCTCAAAGGGCAATCAGCCCCAGCATTTT. This sequence encodes CASKGNQPQHF.

The V call is TRBV19, the J call TRBJ1-1; D not resolved. The V gene lost 3 bases and the J gene lost 0 bases, with 11 bases spanning the gap. Germline CDR1 LNHDA, CDR2 SQIVND (reference sequence). CDR3 length: 15 amino acids. CDR3 in amino acids: CASSIGQTMNTEAFF. The CDR3 nucleotides are TGTGCCAGTAGTATTGGGCAGACCATGAACACTGAAGCTTTCTTT.

This chain uses TRBV4-2 with TRBJ2-3; 10 positions agree with TRBD2. The ends lost 0 bases at V and 3 bases at J; junction bases unmatched: 6. CDR3 size: 17 residues. Germline V gives CDR1 LGHNA, CDR2 YNFKEQ. CDR3 DNA sequence: TGTGCCAGCAGCCAAGATGCAGCGGGGGGGGGAACAGATACGCAGTATTTT. The encoded protein is CASSQDAAGGGTDTQYF.

This clone was seen once. The chain is built from TRBV7-3 and TRBJ1-1; 9 positions agree with TRBD1. J was trimmed by 8 bases and V by 5 bases; bases with no gene match: 12. The germline CDR1 and CDR2 sequences are SGHTA and FQGTGA. CDR3 length equals 15 residues. CDR3 sequence reads: CASSMEGQGLSEAFF. As DNA, the CDR3 is TGTGCCAGCAGCATGGAAGGACAGGGGCTATCGGAAGCTTTCTTT.

On this clone: Additional DNA sequences in this sample encode the identical CDR3. V and J are TRBV7-3 and TRBJ1-6; D unresolved. Trimming removed 2 bases at V and 7 bases at J, with 6 bases between. The CDR3 has 13 residues. Germline-derived CDR1 and CDR2 are SGHTA and FQGTGA. CDR3 region: CASSLVLNSPLHF. CDR3 DNA: TGTGCCAGCAGCTTAGTCCTCAATTCACCCCTCCACTTT.